A single sample gave rise to the 12 T cell receptor beta chains below, sequenced in a study of monozygotic twins with inflammatory bowel disease. With the 5' RACE reads reprocessed, TCRdb shows one record per CDR3 protein and no DNA. The sample holds 420,000 or so distinct CDR3 sequences. The sample was blood. These receptors were collected from a human donor with ulcerative colitis or Crohn's disease, or a healthy co-twin of an affected twin (not recorded which).

This chain connects TRBV14 to TRBJ2-3; TCRdb's D call of TRBD2 is untestable without DNA. Germline-derived CDR1 and CDR2 are SGHDN and FVKESK. The CDR3 totals 18 residues. This CDR3 reads CASSLMSISGGNTDTQYF.

V gene TRBV27 combines with J gene TRBJ2-5; TCRdb outputs TRBD1, but without DNA this stays unchecked. The length of the CDR3 is 14 residues. Germline CDR1 MNHEY, CDR2 SMNVEV (reference sequence). The chain's CDR3 is CASSLLRGSETQYF.

The CDR3 sequence: CASSSRDSHQETQYF. This chain uses TRBV5-4 with TRBJ2-5; TCRdb reports TRBD1, a call that lacks DNA to check it against. The CDR3 extends over 15 amino acids. Per germline, CDR1 SGHNT and CDR2 YYREEE (reference sequence).

The CDR3 is CSARDLPPTGDEQYF. The rearrangement joins TRBV20-1 to TRBJ2-7; TCRdb lists TRBD1, though no DNA is available to test this call. The CDR3 sequence is 15 residues long. Germline V lookup: CDR1 DFQATT, CDR2 SNEGSKA (reference sequence).

The chain couples TRBV12-3 or TRBV12-4 to TRBJ1-6; without DNA, the TCRdb call of TRBD1 cannot be checked. The CDR3 totals 13 residues. This CDR3 reads CASSLGAISPLHF.

J is TRBJ2-7 and V is TRBV6-5; the TCRdb call, TRBD2, lacks DNA for checking. CDR1 is MNHEY and CDR2 is SVGAGI in the germline V gene. CDR3 size: 11 residues. CDR3 region: CATQGGYEQYF.

CDR3 region: CASSQDRGDTDTQYF. This chain links TRBV4-1 with TRBJ2-3; TCRdb gives TRBD1 as the D gene, but with no DNA this cannot be confirmed. Germline V gene data show CDR1 as MGHRA and CDR2 as YSYEKL. The CDR3 is 15 residues long.

The chain joins TRBV20-1 to TRBJ1-4; TCRdb calls TRBD1, which cannot be checked without DNA. The CDR3 loop spans 15 amino acids. Per germline, CDR1 DFQATT and CDR2 SNEGSKA (reference sequence). The CDR3 region is CSASRNRGLGEKLFF.

The chain carries TRBV6-6 and TRBJ2-5; TCRdb's assignment of TRBD1 cannot be checked, as there is no DNA. This CDR3 has 13 residues. Germline CDR1 is MNHNY and CDR2 is SVGAGI (reference sequence). CDR3 region: CASSFGQQETQYF.

The J gene is TRBJ1-5, the V gene TRBV5-1. Germline V gene data show CDR1 as SGHRS and CDR2 as YFSETQ. The CDR3 sequence is 13 residues long. The CDR3 reads CASARTPDQPQHF.

The V gene is TRBV7-7, the J gene TRBJ2-5; TCRdb's D call of TRBD1 is untestable without DNA. This CDR3 contains 13 residues. In germline, CDR1 is SSHAT, CDR2 FNYEAQ (reference sequence). The chain's CDR3 is CASSSGPQQTQYF.

V and J are TRBV3-1 and TRBJ2-3; no DNA is available, so the TRBD2 call from TCRdb remains unchecked. Germline V gives CDR1 LGHDT, CDR2 YNNKEL (reference sequence). The CDR3 contains 15 residues. CDR3 sequence: CASSPAGASSGWEYF.